The rows below give T cell receptor beta chains drawn from one sample of a study of CD8+CD57+ T cells in acquired aplastic anemia. In TCRdb, the reads were re-called with MiXCR into one record per CDR3 protein. This repertoire shows approximately 57,000 distinct CDR3 sequences, around 50% found once; its top ten account for roughly 15%. The sample taken for sequencing was sorted CD4+, CD8+, or CD8+CD57+ T cells (not recorded which) from PBMCs. The receptors derive from a human donor with aplastic anemia. The CDR3 runs from the conserved cysteine through the conserved F or W. The D gene is left open where the match is weak. Clone size is not always given. Where it is, it says once, few, many or a class for expanded clones.

j_call v_call clone_size d_call cdr3_aa cdr3_nt
TRBJ2-5 TRBV20-1 - - CSAASKETQYF TGCAGTGCCGCGAGCAAGGAGACCCAGTACTTC
TRBJ1-5 TRBV10-3 - - CAISELRGDQPQHF TGTGCCATCAGTGAGCTTAGGGGTGATCAGCCCCAGCATTTT
TRBJ2-7 TRBV9 - - CASSIGQTAYEQYF TGTGCCAGCAGCATTGGACAGACAGCCTACGAGCAGTACTTC
TRBJ2-5 TRBV5-6 many - CASSSTRDARGVETQYF TGTGCCAGCAGCTCTACCCGGGACGCTCGAGGGGTAGAGACCCAGTACTTC
TRBJ2-7 TRBV7-8 - - CASSFTGSSYEQYF TGTGCCAGCAGCTTCACGGGCAGCTCCTACGAGCAGTACTTC
TRBJ2-7 TRBV7-9 - - CASSPRTGTYEQYF TGTGCCAGCAGCCCGAGGACCGGTACCTACGAGCAGTACTTC
TRBJ1-5 TRBV28 many - CASSLKGASVLGLNQPQHF TGTGCCAGCAGTTTAAAAGGGGCTTCTGTTTTGGGACTCAATCAGCCCCAGCATTTT
TRBJ2-1 TRBV4-2 many TRBD2 CASSQHSLAGYNEQFF TGTGCCAGCAGCCAACACTCACTAGCGGGGTACAATGAGCAGTTCTTC
TRBJ2-5 TRBV24-1 few - CATSDSKTVQETQYF TGTGCCACCAGTGACTCCAAGACTGTCCAAGAGACCCAGTACTTC
TRBJ2-7 TRBV7-6 - - CASSLEEGAYEQYF TGTGCCAGCAGCTTAGAGGAGGGGGCCTACGAGCAGTACTTC
TRBJ2-5 TRBV13 many TRBD2 CASSLSGGALETQYF TGTGCCAGCAGCTTAAGCGGGGGGGCACTTGAGACCCAGTACTTC
TRBJ2-6 TRBV4-3 many - CASSQDRVSGANVLTF TGCGCCAGCAGCCAAGACAGGGTTTCTGGGGCCAACGTCCTGACTTTC
TRBJ1-2 TRBV12-3/TRBV12-4 - - CATFRNGYTF TGTGCCACCTTTCGGAATGGCTACACCTTC
TRBJ2-7 TRBV5-4 many - CASSQGQLAYEQYF TGTGCCAGCAGCCAAGGACAGTTGGCCTACGAGCAGTACTTC
TRBJ2-7 TRBV7-9 - TRBD1 CASSSWDRYEQYF TGTGCCAGCAGCTCCTGGGACAGGTACGAGCAGTACTTC
TRBJ1-2 TRBV27 many - CASSTNRVDGYTF TGTGCCAGCAGTACCAACAGGGTAGACGGCTACACCTTC
TRBJ1-2 TRBV2 - TRBD1 CATSDGTGGYGYTF TGTGCCACCAGTGATGGGACAGGGGGCTATGGCTACACCTTC
TRBJ1-2 TRBV4-2 - - CASSITGIGEGAYGYTF TGTGCCAGCAGCATAACAGGGATTGGGGAGGGCGCATATGGCTACACCTTC
TRBJ1-6 TRBV10-1 - TRBD1 CASRGQDNSPLHF TGCGCCAGCAGGGGACAGGATAATTCACCCCTCCACTTT
TRBJ1-2 TRBV7-9 once - CASSLEAVNYGYTF TGTGCCAGCAGCTTAGAGGCAGTTAACTATGGCTACACCTTC
TRBJ1-3 TRBV7-9 - - CASSRETGNTIYF TGTGCCAGCAGCCGAGAGACAGGAAACACCATATATTTT
TRBJ1-5 TRBV27 many - CASSLNRFNQPQHF TGTGCCAGCAGTTTAAACAGATTCAATCAGCCCCAGCATTTT
TRBJ2-1 TRBV24-1 - - CATSATADNEQFF TGTGCCACCAGTGCGACAGCGGACAATGAGCAGTTCTTC
TRBJ1-1 TRBV4-3 - - CAGSQDWEPLGTEAFF TGCGCCGGCAGCCAAGATTGGGAGCCACTGGGGACTGAAGCTTTCTTT
TRBJ2-3 TRBV20-1 - TRBD2 CSASSGGRNTDTQYF TGCAGTGCTTCAAGCGGGGGGCGCAACACAGATACGCAGTATTTT
TRBJ2-7 TRBV15 - - CATSKNTGWYEQYF TGTGCCACCAGCAAAAATACGGGATGGTACGAGCAGTACTTC
TRBJ1-3 TRBV5-1 - - CASSLGSSSGNTIYF TGCGCCAGCAGCTTGGGATCTAGCTCTGGAAACACCATATATTTT
TRBJ2-7 TRBV5-1 - TRBD2 CASGGTSGAGYEQYF TGCGCCAGCGGAGGGACTAGCGGGGCTGGCTACGAGCAGTACTTC
TRBJ1-5 TRBV24-1 - - CATSESGIWRPQHF TGTGCCACCAGTGAATCGGGGATTTGGCGGCCCCAGCATTTT
TRBJ1-1 TRBV20-1 - - CSARDWIGTEAFF TGCAGTGCTAGAGATTGGATTGGAACTGAAGCTTTCTTT
TRBJ2-5 TRBV7-9 - TRBD2 CASSRSSGGTTETQYF TGTGCCAGCAGCCGCAGCAGCGGGGGGACCACGGAGACCCAGTACTTC